This T cell receptor beta chain was documented in a study of beta chain features in type 1 diabetes. Study details: The study examined around 99,000,000 sorted cells across all samples. Notes on the study in general: In all four CD4+ subsets, TCRB CDR3 length was significantly, moderately reduced in type 1 diabetes. There were fewer insertions and more deletions at the VDJ junctions of type 1 diabetes patients.

Per donor, one heparinised blood draw averaged around 110 mL. Of note for this clone: As yet, its antigen is unknown.

Germline trimming cut 4 bases from V and 1 base from J; bases unmatched to any gene: 9. The germline V gene encodes CDR1 MDHEN and CDR2 SYDVKM. The CDR3 extends over 16 amino acids. Reverse transcribing all isolated RNA meant expressed TCRB transcripts were sequenced. The table came from immunoSEQ multiplex PCR; TCRdb's copy has only in-frame clones and leaves some out. The sample lists about 640,000 clones; over 10% were seen once. The chain has TRBV28 and TRBJ2-5; 7 bases match TRBD2. The specimen sequenced was naive CD4+ T cells from blood. This sequence was found in a man aged 25 to 40 with type 1 diabetes. CDR3 bases: TGTGCCAGCAGTTCTTATCTAGCGGTGGCCCAAGAGACCCAGTACTTC. Encoded protein: CASSSYLAVAQETQYF. The variable domain in full, with the rest retrieved from reference TRBV28 and TRBJ2-5, is DVKVTQSSRYLVKRTGEKVFLECVQDMDHENMFWYRQDPGLGLRLIYFSYDVKMKEKGDIPEGYSVSREKKERFSLILESASTNQTSMYLCASSSYLAVAQETQYFGPGTRLLVL.